Shown below are 32 T cell receptor beta chains from a single sample sequenced in a study of PD-L1 blockade in urothelial cancer. Time point reported: peripheral blood 6 weeks after treatment start. Method: immunoSEQ multiplex PCR; TCRdb's copy keeps in-frame clones and lacks some. The table shows about 43,000 clones, with 83% occurring only once. The specimen was PBMCs, collected around atezolizumab (anti-PD-L1) treatment. Every receptor here comes from a man in his 60s with urothelial cancer.

V gene TRBV7-9 combines with J gene TRBJ2-7; D gene unclear. The V and J ends lost 5 bases and 3 bases respectively, with 5 bases between them. The germline CDR1 and CDR2 sequences are SEHNR and FQNEAQ (reference sequence). The CDR3 length is 11 residues. The CDR3 coding sequence is TGTGCCAGCAGCCCCCTCTACGAGCAGTACTTC. Translated, it gives CASSPLYEQYF.

This clone was seen a handful of times. V and J are TRBV19 and TRBJ1-3; unclear D gene. Trimming took 3 bases from V and 0 from J, leaving 6 bases between them. Per the germline V gene, CDR1 is LNHDA and CDR2 is SQIVND (reference sequence). The CDR3 contains 14 residues. The CDR3 DNA reads TGTGCCAGTAGTATGGTAGTCTCTGGAAACACCATATATTTT. Translation gives CASSMVVSGNTIYF.

In nucleotides, the CDR3 is TGTGCCAGCAGTCCTGGGGGGGACAGGGGGCCCCCCATTCAGCCCCAGCATTTT. It yields the protein CASSPGGDRGPPIQPQHF. The V and J genes are TRBV6-4 and TRBJ1-5, with 12 nucleotides matching TRBD1. Losses at the gene ends were 5 bases for V and 6 bases for J; bases not matched to a gene: 14. Per the germline V gene, CDR1 is MRHNA and CDR2 is SNTAGT. The CDR3 runs 18 residues.

V usage is TRBV7-8 and J usage is TRBJ2-3; D perhaps matches TRBD1 (6 bases). Germline lookup yields CDR1 SGHVS and CDR2 FQNEAQ. Trimming stripped 1 base from V and 2 bases from J, with 13 bases between. The CDR3 totals 16 residues. This chain's CDR3 is CASSLGPGATTDTQYF. Here the CDR3 DNA reads TGTGCCAGCAGCTTAGGGCCAGGGGCCACCACAGATACGCAGTATTTT.

CDR3 amino acids: CASSGTGGGYNSPLHF. In DNA, the CDR3 is TGTGCCAGCAGTGGGACAGGGGGCGGGTATAATTCACCCCTCCACTTT. The V call is TRBV25-1, the J call TRBJ1-6; TRBD1 aligns across 11 bases. This CDR3 contains 16 residues. Trimming took 4 bases from V and 4 from J; bases not matched to a gene: 3. Germline loops: CDR1 MGHDK, CDR2 SYGVNS.

The chain combines TRBV30 with TRBJ1-1, with D maybe TRBD1 (5 bases). Trimming shortened V by 7 bases and J by 3 bases, and 12 bases separated the two germline ends. Per germline, CDR1 GTSNPN and CDR2 SVGIG (reference sequence). CDR3 length equals 12 residues. CDR3 sequence: CALLGGYTEAFF. CDR3 bases: TGTGCCTTGCTTGGGGGGTACACTGAAGCTTTCTTT.

The chain's CDR3 is CATSRDRGITEAFF. CDR3 nucleotide sequence: TGTGCCACCAGCAGAGACAGGGGGATCACTGAAGCTTTCTTT. The chain joins TRBV15 to TRBJ1-1, with 7 bases identical to TRBD1. This CDR3 comprises 14 residues. J lost 4 bases, V lost 0 bases, and 2 bases had no gene match. CDR1 is LNHNV and CDR2 is YYDKDF in the germline V gene (reference sequence).

V gene TRBV19 combines with J gene TRBJ1-6, with TRBD1 identical over 9 bases. Trimming at V came to 5 bases and at J to 5 bases, leaving 4 bases not matched to a gene. Germline values: CDR1 LNHDA, CDR2 SQIVND (reference sequence). The CDR3 extends over 15 amino acids. The CDR3, as DNA: TGTGCCAGTAGTTACGACAGGGGGAATAATTCACCCCTCCACTTT. This translates into CASSYDRGNNSPLHF. Full variable domain (outside the CDR3, taken from reference TRBV19 and TRBJ1-6): DGGITQSPKYLFRKEGQNVTLSCEQNLNHDAMYWYRQDPGQGLRLIYYSQIVNDFQKGDIAEGYSVSREKKESFPLTVTSAQKNPTAFYLCASSYDRGNNSPLHFGNGTRLTVT.

The chain is built from TRBV7-2 and TRBJ2-3; 10 bases align to TRBD2. V dropped 5 bases and J dropped 5; count of bases not matched to a gene: 10. Per germline, CDR1 SGHTA and CDR2 FQGNSA. The CDR3 is 16 amino acids. CDR3 nucleotides: TGTGCCAGCAGCATTTATAGCGGGGGGAGACGAGATACGCAGTATTTT. This encodes CASSIYSGGRRDTQYF.

This sequence joins TRBV5-6 and TRBJ2-1, with 8 bases identical to TRBD2. Trimming removed 0 bases from V and 10 bases from J; junction bases left unmatched: 3. The CDR3 is 13 residues long. Germline values: CDR1 SGHDT, CDR2 YYEEEE. The CDR3 DNA reads as TGTGCCAGCAGCTTGGCGAGCGGGGGAGAGCAGTTCTTC. Amino acids: CASSLASGGEQFF.

The V and J genes are TRBV19 and TRBJ2-1, with D hard to call. The germline V gene encodes CDR1 LNHDA and CDR2 SQIVND (reference sequence). V was clipped by 4 bases and J by 10 bases, with 11 bases between them. This CDR3 has 12 amino acids. CDR3 amino acids: CASSTALEEQFF. The CDR3 coding sequence is TGTGCCAGTAGTACCGCCCTGGAGGAGCAGTTCTTC.

The chain has TRBV5-1 and TRBJ2-1; TRBD2 matches 7 bases. The CDR3 runs to 15 residues. Germline lookup yields CDR1 SGHRS and CDR2 YFSETQ. Unmatched junction bases numbered 12, after V lost 4 bases and J lost 8 bases. CDR3 bases: TGCGCCAGCAGCCCTGGCAGGACGACTAGCCATGAGCAGTTCTTC. Its translation: CASSPGRTTSHEQFF.

The chain has TRBV5-1 and TRBJ1-2; TRBD1 matches at 7 bases. CDR1 SGHRS and CDR2 YFSETQ come from the germline V gene. The CDR3 contains 15 residues. The V and J ends lost 3 bases and 1 base, in that order; junction bases with no gene match: 6. CDR3 bases: TGCGCCAGCAGCTCCAAGGGGGCTTTTAACTATGGCTACACCTTC. Its protein is CASSSKGAFNYGYTF.

The chain combines TRBV7-3 with TRBJ2-5; perhaps TRBD1 as D (6 bases). The CDR3 is 15 residues long. V was shortened by 5 bases and J by 2 bases, with 15 bases between the two germline ends. Looked up from germline, CDR1 is SGHTA and CDR2 is FQGTGA. Written as DNA, the CDR3 is TGTGCCAGCAGCCCCCAGGGCGGACAGCAAGAGACCCAGTACTTC. This encodes CASSPQGGQQETQYF.

The chain combines TRBV7-2 with TRBJ2-5, with TRBD1 as a possible D gene (6 bases). There are 13 residues in the CDR3. Germline V gives CDR1 SGHTA, CDR2 FQGNSA. V lost 3 bases and J lost 5, with 10 bases in between. The CDR3 is CASSLSQGETQYF. The DNA of the CDR3 is TGTGCCAGCAGCTTGAGCCAGGGGGAGACCCAGTACTTC. Looking up the rest from reference TRBV7-2 and TRBJ2-5 gives the full variable domain: GAGVSQSPSNKVTEKGKDVELRCDPISGHTALYWYRQSLGQGLEFLIYFQGNSAPDKSGLPSDRFSAERTGGSVSTLTIQRTQQEDSAVYLCASSLSQGETQYFGPGTRLLVL.

This chain connects TRBV23-1 to TRBJ2-4; TRBD2 aligns across 7 bases. TRBV23-1 is reported as an ORF; its role is uncertain. Unmatched junction bases numbered 6, after V lost 0 bases and J lost 7 bases. The CDR3 runs 15 residues. The CDR3 loop reads CASSQSGGRSNIQYF. The CDR3 DNA is TGCGCCAGCAGTCAATCGGGGGGGAGGAGTAACATTCAGTACTTC.

The rearrangement links TRBV30 to TRBJ2-7; a possible D gene is TRBD1 (5 bases). Germline values: CDR1 GTSNPN, CDR2 SVGIG (reference sequence). The germline V and J ends were trimmed by 6 bases and 1 base, with 10 bases remaining between them. This CDR3 is 12 amino acids long. DNA for the CDR3: TGTGCCTGCGGTGGGGCTTCCTACGAGCAGTACTTC. Its translation is CACGGASYEQYF.

V usage is TRBV28 and J usage is TRBJ1-2; a possible D gene is TRBD1 (6 bases). The V end was cut by 1 base, the J end by 5 bases, with 11 bases between. CDR3 length: 14 residues. From germline, CDR1 is MDHEN and CDR2 SYDVKM. CDR3 DNA sequence: TGTGCCAGCAGTTTATCGGTCACAGGGTATGGCTACACCTTC. Its translation: CASSLSVTGYGYTF.

The gene calls are TRBV28 and TRBJ2-2; perhaps TRBD1 as D (7 bases). The ends were cut back, 6 bases at V and 3 bases at J, with 14 bases in the middle. CDR1 and CDR2 (germline): MDHEN, SYDVKM. CDR3 size: 15 residues. The DNA of the CDR3 is TGTGCCAGCAGGGAGTCCAGGGGGGACACCGGGGAGCTGTTTTTT. Its translation: CASRESRGDTGELFF.

This chain connects TRBV5-4 to TRBJ2-1, with 12 bases that match TRBD2. Germline-derived CDR1 and CDR2 are SGHNT and YYREEE (reference sequence). The CDR3 length is 16 residues. V shed 0 bases and J 4 bases; nucleotides not matched to a gene: 2. The CDR3 is CASSLDGTSGYNEQFF. CDR3 sequence (DNA): TGTGCCAGCAGCTTGGACGGGACTAGCGGGTACAATGAGCAGTTCTTC.

The rearrangement uses TRBV9 and TRBJ2-3, with 9 bases that match TRBD2. This CDR3 contains 15 residues. V gave up 2 bases and J gave up 5 bases; unmatched junction bases: 6. Germline CDR1 and CDR2: SGDLS and YYNGEE. The CDR3 coding sequence is TGTGCCAGCAGCGTTTTAGCGGGGGCGGTAGATACGCAGTATTTT. Translated: CASSVLAGAVDTQYF.

CDR3 DNA sequence: TGTGCCAGCAGCTCGGGGGGGCTATACTCTGGGGCCAACGTCCTGACTTTC. As protein: CASSSGGLYSGANVLTF. V and J are TRBV28 and TRBJ2-6; 8 bases agree with TRBD2. The CDR3 extends over 17 amino acids. Germline assignment: CDR1 MDHEN and CDR2 SYDVKM. Unmatched junction bases numbered 7, after V lost 6 bases and J lost 0 bases.

The V gene is TRBV5-1, the J gene TRBJ1-1; TRBD1 matches 8 bases. V shed 2 bases, J shed 7 bases, and the junction held 4 bases outside the gene matches. The CDR3 sequence is 13 residues long. The germline V gene encodes CDR1 SGHRS and CDR2 YFSETQ. The CDR3 region is CASSFDRGYEAFF. CDR3 coding DNA: TGCGCCAGCAGCTTTGACAGGGGTTATGAAGCTTTCTTT.

The chain couples TRBV6-1 to TRBJ1-5; no reliable D call. This CDR3 is built from 13 residues. Trimming shortened V by 2 bases and J by 3 bases, and 5 bases separated the two germline ends. The germline gives CDR1 MNHNS, CDR2 SASEGT. CDR3 coding DNA: TGTGCCAGCAGTGAACAGGACAATCAGCCCCAGCATTTT. Amino acids: CASSEQDNQPQHF.

The gene calls are TRBV5-4 and TRBJ1-1; D is perhaps TRBD1 (6 bases). The CDR3 totals 12 residues. The germline V gene has CDR1 SGHNT and CDR2 YYREEE (reference sequence). V gave up 3 bases and J gave up 7 bases, with 10 bases separating them. In nucleotides, the CDR3 is TGTGCCAGCAGCTACATAGGGGGTGAAGCTTTCTTT. Encoded protein: CASSYIGGEAFF. The variable domain in full, with the rest retrieved from reference TRBV5-4 and TRBJ1-1, is ETGVTQSPTHLIKTRGQQVTLRCSSQSGHNTVSWYQQALGQGPQFIFQYYREEENGRGNFPPRFSGLQFPNYSSELNVNALELDDSALYLCASSYIGGEAFFGQGTRLTVV.

This rearrangement joins TRBV29-1 to TRBJ2-3, with 11 bases fitting TRBD2. The V segment lost 4 bases and the J segment 12 bases; nucleotides outside the gene matches: 12. Germline CDR1 and CDR2: SQVTM and ANQGSEA. This CDR3 spans 14 amino acids. The CDR3 region has the DNA TGCAGCGTTGTGGTAGCGGGGGGGCATTTTGCCCAGTATTTT. It codes for CSVVVAGGHFAQYF.

This chain connects TRBV2 to TRBJ1-6; possibly TRBD1 for D (5 bases). V was trimmed by 6 bases and J by 11 bases, leaving 14 bases between them. The V gene's germline CDR1 is SNHLY and CDR2 FYNNEI. This CDR3 is 13 amino acids long. The CDR3 DNA sequence: TGTGCCAGCAGACAGACCAGGGATCCACCCCTCCACTTT. It translates to CASRQTRDPPLHF.

The genes are TRBV19 and TRBJ1-3; 8 nucleotides match TRBD1. The V gene's germline CDR1 is LNHDA and CDR2 SQIVND (reference sequence). The CDR3 length is 18 residues. Trimming took 5 bases from V and 0 from J; bases not matched to a gene: 12. For the CDR3, the DNA is TGTGCCAGTAGTCTACGGACAGGGCCCACAACCTCTGGAAACACCATATATTTT. Amino acids: CASSLRTGPTTSGNTIYF.

This chain uses TRBV5-1 with TRBJ1-2, with 10 bases matching TRBD1. The germline V gene encodes CDR1 SGHRS and CDR2 YFSETQ. V lost 2 bases to trimming and J lost 6 bases; unmatched junction nucleotides: 7. The CDR3 consists of 15 residues. The CDR3 DNA reads TGCGCCAGCAGCTTATCGGGGACAGGGGTGGATGGCTACACCTTC. It translates to CASSLSGTGVDGYTF.

This clone appeared a few times. This CDR3 is CASSWDRGEYEQYF. DNA of the CDR3: TGTGCCAGCAGCTGGGACAGGGGAGAGTACGAGCAGTACTTC. The chain combines TRBV6-1 with TRBJ2-7, with 10 bases that match TRBD1. Germline CDR1 MNHNS, CDR2 SASEGT. J was trimmed by 4 bases and V by 6 bases; bases with no gene match: 6. CDR3 size: 14 residues.

The count of this clone is one. CDR3 DNA sequence: TGTGCCAGCAGTGAGCAGGGGCGGACCGGGGAGCTGTTTTTT. This gives the protein CASSEQGRTGELFF. The genes are TRBV6-1 and TRBJ2-2; TRBD1 might be the D (6 bases). The CDR3 contains 14 residues. Trimming shortened V by 3 bases and J by 5 bases, and 10 bases separated the two germline ends. CDR1 and CDR2 from the germline V gene are MNHNS and SASEGT.

J is TRBJ2-3 and V is TRBV9; weak D call: TRBD2 (6 bases). Germline CDR1 SGDLS, CDR2 YYNGEE. This CDR3 region has 14 residues. V was clipped by 3 bases and J by 4 bases, with 12 bases between them. The CDR3 bases are TGTGCCAGCAGCGCCCGACTAGTTGCAGATACGCAGTATTTT. Its protein product is CASSARLVADTQYF.